One and the same sample provided the 27 T cell receptor beta chains below, sequenced in a study of T cell responses to AZD1222 COVID-19 vaccine (dated by TCRdb to the early 2020s). The time point label for this specimen denotes: about 28 days (+/-7) after the second vaccine dose. Receptor libraries were prepared by the immunoSEQ multiplex PCR assay. TCRdb retrieved this table from immuneACCESS and kept in-frame rearrangements only. Not all clones are present; in checked studies, unresolved V genes account for under half, and no reason is known for the remainder. Across this sample there are 100,000 to 150,000 clones, with approximately 90% seen only once. In total, the top ten clones hold over 7.5% of the sample. This specimen was peripheral blood, taken 28 days after the second AZD1222 dose. The receptors derive from an adult who received the AZD1222 COVID-19 vaccine.

The chain joins TRBV18 to TRBJ2-2; maybe TRBD1 (6 bases). The V end was cut by 3 bases, the J end by 1 base, with 12 bases between. CDR1 KGHSH and CDR2 LQKENI come from the germline V gene. The CDR3 is 16 residues long. The CDR3 protein is CASSPKGQLNTGELFF. The CDR3, as DNA: TGTGCCAGCTCACCTAAAGGACAGCTGAACACCGGGGAGCTGTTTTTT.

The chain couples TRBV7-6 to TRBJ2-1; D is uncertain. V was shortened by 5 bases and J by 9 bases, with 11 bases between the two germline ends. CDR1 is SGHVS and CDR2 is FNYEAQ in the germline V gene. The CDR3 totals 12 residues. The DNA of the CDR3 is TGTGCCAGCAGCCTAGGTGAGGTTGAGCAGTTCTTC. Translation: CASSLGEVEQFF.

The chain joins TRBV18 to TRBJ1-3; D gene ambiguous. Germline lookup yields CDR1 KGHSH and CDR2 LQKENI. The CDR3 totals 16 residues. V lost 2 bases and J 0 bases, leaving 11 bases between the germline ends. CDR3 sequence reads: CASSPYGRGSGNTIYF. The CDR3 DNA is TGTGCCAGCTCACCATACGGGCGGGGCTCTGGAAACACCATATATTTT.

The chain uses TRBV27 and TRBJ2-7; no clear D gene. Germline V gene sequence: CDR1 MNHEY, CDR2 SMNVEV (reference sequence). The CDR3 runs 14 residues. V lost 0 bases and J lost 3, with 9 bases in between. The DNA of the CDR3 is TGTGCCAGCAGTTTATCCGGGCTTCGCTACGAGCAGTACTTC. Protein product: CASSLSGLRYEQYF.

The DNA of the CDR3 is TGTGCCAGCAGGGGGACAGCCTACGAGCAGTACTTC. It is translated as CASRGTAYEQYF. V usage is TRBV2 and J usage is TRBJ2-7, with TRBD1 identical over 7 bases. CDR3 length: 12 amino acids. V lost 6 bases, J lost 2 bases, and 1 base stayed unmatched. The germline CDR1 and CDR2 sequences are SNHLY and FYNNEI.

This chain uses TRBV18 with TRBJ1-2; weak D call: TRBD1 (5 bases). The length of the CDR3 is 14 residues. Germline CDR1 and CDR2: KGHSH and LQKENI. Trimming left V 6 bases short and J 6 bases short, with 17 bases between. CDR3 sequence: CASSPDTSLHGYTF. For the CDR3, the DNA is TGTGCCAGCTCGCCGGACACCAGTCTCCATGGCTACACCTTC.

This chain links TRBV28 with TRBJ1-2, with D possibly TRBD1 on 6 matching bases. The CDR3 runs 15 residues. V lost 6 bases to trimming and J lost 2 bases, with 16 bases between them. Germline loops: CDR1 MDHEN, CDR2 SYDVKM. The CDR3 DNA reads as TGTGCCAGCAGCACCACCCTAACAGGGAACTATGGCTACACCTTC. Translating it yields CASSTTLTGNYGYTF.

This clone was picked up a small number of times. The V and J genes are TRBV5-1 and TRBJ1-4; D is perhaps TRBD1 (5 bases). The CDR3 runs 14 residues. V gave up 3 bases and J gave up 6 bases, with 12 bases separating them. Germline V gene sequence: CDR1 SGHRS, CDR2 YFSETQ. The CDR3 DNA reads TGCGCCAGCAGCTCGGGCAGGGCGGATGAAAAACTGTTTTTT. This encodes CASSSGRADEKLFF.

V and J are TRBV5-3 and TRBJ1-5; 9 bases are a match to TRBD1. TRBV5-3 is noted as an ORF with a role that remains uncertain. With V trimmed by 5 bases and J by 5 bases, 8 bases remained unmatched. The CDR3 is 15 residues long. CDR3 sequence reads: CARRGTGKSDQPQHF. The CDR3 bases are TGTGCCAGAAGGGGGACAGGGAAATCCGATCAGCCCCAGCATTTT.

The CDR3 nucleotides are TGTGCCAGCAGCTTGGCCGTGACAAGTAATTCACCCCTCCACTTT. Its protein product is CASSLAVTSNSPLHF. V usage is TRBV5-6 and J usage is TRBJ1-6; no definite D call. The CDR3 is made up of 15 amino acids. Germline CDR1 and CDR2: SGHDT and YYEEEE. V gave up 0 bases and J gave up 6 bases, with 10 bases separating them. The whole variable domain, remainder taken from reference TRBV5-6 and TRBJ1-6, is DAGVTQSPTHLIKTRGQQVTLRCSPKSGHDTVSWYQQALGQGPQFIFQYYEEEERQRGNFPDRFSGHQFPNYSSELNVNALLLGDSALYLCASSLAVTSNSPLHFGNGTRLTVT.

This clone was seen a single time. The chain joins TRBV29-1 to TRBJ2-5, with D maybe TRBD2 (6 bases). Trimming took 3 bases from V and 5 from J, leaving 16 bases between them. This CDR3 is 14 amino acids long. CDR1 is SQVTM, CDR2 ANQGSEA, per germline. CDR3 protein: CSVEGLAKDETQYF. CDR3 sequence (DNA): TGCAGCGTTGAGGGACTCGCTAAGGACGAGACCCAGTACTTC.

The chain recombines TRBV10-1 with TRBJ1-1; 11 bases align to TRBD1. V was pared by 6 bases and J by 7 bases, with 4 bases of the junction left unmatched. Germline CDR1 reads WNHNN; CDR2 reads SYGVQD (reference sequence). The CDR3 covers 13 residues. CDR3 sequence (DNA): TGCGCCAGCAGAGGACAGGGGGCTGGTGAAGCTTTCTTT. Its protein product is CASRGQGAGEAFF.

J is TRBJ1-4 and V is TRBV11-2; 8 bases are shared with TRBD1. Per the germline V gene, CDR1 is SGHAT and CDR2 is FQNNGV. With V trimmed by 3 bases and J by 7 bases, 4 bases remained unmatched. The CDR3 extends over 14 amino acids. The chain's CDR3 is CASSFRGRTEKLFF. For the CDR3, the DNA is TGTGCCAGCAGCTTCAGGGGGCGCACTGAAAAACTGTTTTTT.

The chain joins TRBV19 to TRBJ2-7; 11 bases line up with TRBD2. The trim removed 6 bases at V and 0 bases at J, leaving 7 bases unmatched. Germline loops: CDR1 LNHDA, CDR2 SQIVND (reference sequence). The CDR3 runs to 16 residues. CDR3 sequence (DNA): TGTGCCAGTAGGAATCAGCTAGCGGGGGGCTCCTACGAGCAGTACTTC. It encodes CASRNQLAGGSYEQYF.

CDR3 region: CASSQPSGTPAYEQYF. The DNA of the CDR3 is TGCGCCAGCAGTCAACCCTCCGGGACACCCGCCTACGAGCAGTACTTC. The chain uses TRBV23-1 and TRBJ2-7; D perhaps matches TRBD1 (6 bases). TRBV23-1 is known as an ORF, though its function is uncertain. The length of the CDR3 is 16 residues. The V and J ends lost 2 bases and 2 bases respectively, with 16 bases between them.

The chain uses TRBV5-8 and TRBJ1-2; a weak D match, TRBD1 (6 bases). Trimming shortened V by 0 bases and J by 6 bases, and 21 bases separated the two germline ends. CDR3 length: 17 residues. Germline-derived CDR1 and CDR2 are SGHTS and YDEGEE. CDR3 bases: TGTGCCAGCAGCTTGGGGGCCCGGGACACTAACCCTGATGGCTACACCTTC. Its translation: CASSLGARDTNPDGYTF.

This rearrangement joins TRBV11-2 to TRBJ1-3; no definite D call. CDR1 and CDR2 (germline): SGHAT, FQNNGV. CDR3 length: 13 residues. V lost 5 bases and J 0 bases, leaving 5 bases between the germline ends. CDR3 sequence (DNA): TGTGCCAGCAGCCAGTACTCTGGAAACACCATATATTTT. It translates to CASSQYSGNTIYF.

The chain has TRBV20-1 and TRBJ1-2, with 7 nucleotides matching TRBD1. Germline CDR1 reads DFQATT; CDR2 reads SNEGSKA (reference sequence). Losses at the gene ends were 7 bases for V and 6 bases for J; bases not matched to a gene: 5. This CDR3 is built from 11 residues. CDR3 amino acids: CSGGTDDGYTF. The DNA for the CDR3 is TGCAGTGGTGGGACAGACGATGGCTACACCTTC.

The chain joins TRBV27 to TRBJ2-6; 10 nucleotides line up with TRBD1. Germline V lookup: CDR1 MNHEY, CDR2 SMNVEV (reference sequence). This CDR3 contains 17 residues. V gave up 7 bases and J gave up 0 bases; unmatched junction bases: 6. The CDR3 is CASTRQGARSGANVLTF. The CDR3, as DNA: TGTGCCAGCACTCGACAGGGGGCACGCTCTGGGGCCAACGTCCTGACTTTC.

This clone was seen once. V is TRBV27 and J is TRBJ2-1, with 9 positions matching TRBD1. The CDR3 extends over 14 amino acids. J was trimmed by 6 bases and V by 6 bases; bases with no gene match: 6. Per the germline V gene, CDR1 is MNHEY and CDR2 is SMNVEV (reference sequence). The CDR3: CASRSGTGINEQFF. As DNA, the CDR3 is TGTGCCAGCAGAAGCGGGACAGGGATCAATGAGCAGTTCTTC.

On this clone itself: The same CDR3 arises from other DNA sequences in this sample as well. The chain combines TRBV27 with TRBJ1-2; possibly TRBD1 for D (5 bases). Germline V lookup: CDR1 MNHEY, CDR2 SMNVEV (reference sequence). The CDR3 spans 13 residues. Trimming removed 2 bases at V and 5 bases at J, with 9 bases between. The CDR3 loop is CASSLQGGYGYTF. CDR3 nucleotide sequence: TGTGCCAGCAGTTTACAGGGCGGGTATGGCTACACCTTC.

This clone was recorded once. The chain carries TRBV7-8 and TRBJ2-1; TRBD1 matches 7 bases. CDR3 size: 15 residues. Unmatched junction bases numbered 9, after V lost 7 bases and J lost 3 bases. CDR1 SGHVS and CDR2 FQNEAQ come from the germline V gene. CDR3 residues: CASIPNRGGYNEQFF. In DNA form, the CDR3 reads TGTGCCAGCATCCCGAACAGGGGCGGCTACAATGAGCAGTTCTTC.

This sequence joins TRBV18 and TRBJ1-1; D not certain. V lost 5 bases to trimming and J lost 3 bases, with 10 bases between them. This CDR3 region has 13 residues. Looked up from germline, CDR1 is KGHSH and CDR2 is LQKENI. As DNA, the CDR3 is TGTGCCAGCTCATCCCGAATGGACACTGAAGCTTTCTTT. Amino acid sequence: CASSSRMDTEAFF.

This rearrangement joins TRBV19 to TRBJ1-3; no clear D. This CDR3 is built from 16 residues. CDR1 is LNHDA, CDR2 SQIVND, per germline (reference sequence). Trimming took 1 base from V and 2 from J, leaving 12 bases between them. In DNA, the CDR3 is TGTGCCAGTAGTATAGGTGGCGGACGAACTGGAAACACCATATATTTT. Translated: CASSIGGGRTGNTIYF.

This chain connects TRBV12-3 or TRBV12-4 to TRBJ2-1; 8 bases fit TRBD2. J was trimmed by 3 bases and V by 6 bases; bases with no gene match: 1. CDR3 length equals 13 residues. The CDR3 bases are TGTGCCAGCAGGGCGGGAGGCTACAATGAGCAGTTCTTC. This gives the protein CASRAGGYNEQFF.

This sequence joins TRBV2 and TRBJ2-1; D is possibly TRBD2 (5 bases). This CDR3 comprises 12 residues. Germline V gene data show CDR1 as SNHLY and CDR2 as FYNNEI. V lost 5 bases, J lost 16 bases, and 18 bases lay in between. The CDR3 reads CASSLTSFAFFF. CDR3 in DNA: TGTGCCAGCAGTTTAACTAGTTTTGCGTTTTTCTTC.

The chain is built from TRBV18 and TRBJ1-1; D not resolved. The CDR3 consists of 13 residues. Trimming removed 6 bases at V and 0 bases at J, with 8 bases between. The V gene's germline CDR1 is KGHSH and CDR2 LQKENI. CDR3 nucleotide sequence: TGTGCCAGCTCCCAAAGACTGAACACTGAAGCTTTCTTT. It is translated as CASSQRLNTEAFF.